Following are 10 T cell receptor beta chains from one sample sequenced in a study of blood T cell repertoires in COVID-19. The repertoire was sequenced with immunoSEQ multiplex PCR; TCRdb's copy has only in-frame clones and lacks some. The sample comprises 200,000 to 250,000 clones, 85% of which are singletons, and just under 6.5% rests with the top ten. Specimen: peripheral blood. These receptor sequences come from a woman in her sixties with active or convalescent COVID-19.

J is TRBJ2-7 and V is TRBV19; tentatively, D is TRBD2 (6 bases). The V gene lost 5 bases and the J gene lost 6 bases, with 14 bases spanning the gap. The CDR3 extends over 13 amino acids. Germline V gene sequence: CDR1 LNHDA, CDR2 SQIVND (reference sequence). Here the CDR3 reads CASSGAGLLEQYF. DNA for the CDR3: TGTGCCAGTAGTGGGGCGGGATTGCTCGAGCAGTACTTC. The full variable domain, completed using reference TRBV19 and TRBJ2-7, is DGGITQSPKYLFRKEGQNVTLSCEQNLNHDAMYWYRQDPGQGLRLIYYSQIVNDFQKGDIAEGYSVSREKKESFPLTVTSAQKNPTAFYLCASSGAGLLEQYFGPGTRLTVT.

This chain links TRBV4-2 with TRBJ2-5; TRBD2 aligns across 10 bases. Germline V CDR1 and CDR2: LGHNA, YNFKEQ. The CDR3 is made up of 17 amino acids. Losses at the gene ends were 1 base for V and 5 bases for J; bases not matched to a gene: 10. The CDR3: CASSQGLAGVLAETQYF. CDR3 DNA: TGTGCCAGCAGCCAAGGTCTAGCGGGGGTATTGGCGGAGACCCAGTACTTC.

The chain is built from TRBV5-1 and TRBJ2-6; 10 bases align to TRBD1. The trim removed 4 bases at V and 0 bases at J, leaving 13 bases unmatched. The CDR3 runs 20 residues. Germline loops: CDR1 SGHRS, CDR2 YFSETQ. The CDR3 DNA reads TGCGCCAGCAGCGTACGACCCTCGGGACAGGGGATCTCTGGGGCCAACGTCCTGACTTTC. Amino acid sequence: CASSVRPSGQGISGANVLTF. Using reference TRBV5-1 and TRBJ2-6 for the parts outside the CDR3, the full variable domain is KAGVTQTPRYLIKTRGQQVTLSCSPISGHRSVSWYQQTPGQGLQFLFEYFSETQRNKGNFPGRFSGRQFSNSRSEMNVSTLELGDSALYLCASSVRPSGQGISGANVLTFGAGSRLTVL.

The chain is built from TRBV21-1 and TRBJ2-7; TRBD2 is the table's D call, not checked against the DNA. TRBV21-1 is a pseudogene locus. This CDR3 has 13 amino acids. Written as DNA, the CDR3 is TGTGCCAGCGGGGGACTAGCGGGGTACGAGCAGTACTTC. Translated: CASGGLAGYEQYF.

J is TRBJ2-5 and V is TRBV2, with D tentatively TRBD2 (5 bases). CDR1 and CDR2 from the germline V gene are SNHLY and FYNNEI. The CDR3 totals 13 residues. V was trimmed by 1 base and J by 5 bases, leaving 8 bases between them. The CDR3 DNA sequence: TGTGCCAGCAGTGAAGTCCCGGGGGAGACCCAGTACTTC. Translating gives CASSEVPGETQYF.

The chain joins TRBV11-2 to TRBJ2-2; TRBD1 might be the D (7 bases). Germline V lookup: CDR1 SGHAT, CDR2 FQNNGV. This CDR3 spans 15 amino acids. Trimming removed 4 bases from V and 3 bases from J, with 12 bases in between. The CDR3 nucleotides read TGTGCCAGCAGCTCGCAGGGGGGCGACACCGGGGAGCTGTTTTTT. This codes for CASSSQGGDTGELFF.

V usage is TRBV14 and J usage is TRBJ2-3; tentatively, D is TRBD1 (5 bases). Germline lookup yields CDR1 SGHDN and CDR2 FVKESK. This CDR3 comprises 16 residues. V dropped 0 bases and J dropped 2 bases, with 12 bases sitting between them. The CDR3 loop reads CASSQEVAGATDTQYF. CDR3 in DNA: TGTGCCAGCAGCCAAGAGGTGGCTGGGGCCACAGATACGCAGTATTTT.

The J gene is TRBJ2-5, the V gene TRBV15, with 8 bases lining up with TRBD2. The J segment lost 4 bases and the V segment lost 3 bases, leaving 7 bases of the junction unmatched. Looked up from germline, CDR1 is LNHNV and CDR2 is YYDKDF (reference sequence). CDR3 size: 15 residues. CDR3 DNA sequence: TGTGCCACCAGCAGGAATCGGGGGGGCAGAGAGACCCAGTACTTC. Protein product: CATSRNRGGRETQYF. The variable domain in full, with the rest retrieved from reference TRBV15 and TRBJ2-5, is DAMVIQNPRYQVTQFGKPVTLSCSQTLNHNVMYWYQQKSSQAPKLLFHYYDKDFNNEADTPDNFQSRRPNTSFCFLDIRSPGLGDTAMYLCATSRNRGGRETQYFGPGTRLLVL.

The rearrangement joins TRBV9 to TRBJ1-4, with D possibly being TRBD1 (6 bases). The germline V gene encodes CDR1 SGDLS and CDR2 YYNGEE. Deletions cut 0 bases from V and 8 bases from J, with 11 bases between. The CDR3 is 14 amino acids. CDR3 protein: CASSVDQGWEKLFF. For the CDR3, the DNA is TGTGCCAGCAGCGTAGATCAGGGGTGGGAAAAACTGTTTTTT.

The chain has TRBV15 and TRBJ1-2; possibly TRBD1 for D (5 bases). V was trimmed by 0 bases and J by 7 bases, leaving 15 bases between them. Germline values: CDR1 LNHNV, CDR2 YYDKDF (reference sequence). The CDR3 consists of 15 residues. The CDR3, as DNA: TGTGCCACCAGCAGAGAGCCCCAGGGTTGGGGTGGCTACACCTTC. This codes for CATSREPQGWGGYTF.